These 12 T cell receptor beta chains originate from one sample sequenced in a study of CD8+CD57+ T cells in acquired aplastic anemia. The template for TCR beta VDJ and CDR3 sequence profiling was genomic DNA. From the reads, TCRdb called clonotypes with MiXCR, one entry per CDR3 protein. The table includes around 170,000 distinct CDR3 sequences, 55% to 75% detected once. Sequenced: sorted CD4+, CD8+, or CD8+CD57+ T cells (not recorded which) from PBMCs. These receptors all come from a human donor in good health.

The chain joins TRBV11-1 to TRBJ2-1, with TRBD2 as a possible D gene (6 bases). The CDR3 length is 19 residues. Germline V gene data show CDR1 as SGHAT and CDR2 as FQDESV (reference sequence). Trimming took off 2 bases at V and 6 bases at J, with 26 bases between the two ends. CDR3 region: CASSLKEGTRTILGNEQFF. CDR3 nucleotide sequence: TGTGCCAGCAGCTTAAAAGAGGGTACTCGGACTATCCTTGGCAATGAGCAGTTCTTC. Based on the CDR3 plus reference TRBV11-1 and TRBJ2-1, the full variable domain is EAEVAQSPRYKITEKSQAVAFWCDPISGHATLYWYRQILGQGPELLVQFQDESVVDDSQLPKDRFSAERLKGVDSTLKIQPAELGDSAMYLCASSLKEGTRTILGNEQFFGPGTRLTVL.

This clonotype appeared a few times. The chain links TRBV6-4 to TRBJ2-5; perhaps TRBD1 as D (5 bases). V was shortened by 6 bases and J by 2 bases, with 13 bases between the two germline ends. The CDR3 is 14 amino acids. The germline gives CDR1 MRHNA, CDR2 SNTAGT. The CDR3 DNA reads as TGTGCCAGCAGCCCTCAGGGAAGTCAAGAGACCCAGTACTTC. Protein sequence: CASSPQGSQETQYF.

This clonotype has only one observation. The chain carries TRBV27 and TRBJ2-7; the match to TRBD1 covers 9 bases. J lost 5 bases, V lost 6 bases, and 8 bases had no gene match. Germline V gene sequence: CDR1 MNHEY, CDR2 SMNVEV (reference sequence). The CDR3 runs to 14 residues. Here the CDR3 reads CASSPGTGWDEQYF. CDR3 DNA sequence: TGTGCCAGCAGCCCTGGGACAGGGTGGGACGAGCAGTACTTC.

The chain carries TRBV15 and TRBJ1-2, with 8 nucleotides matching TRBD1. Germline V CDR1 and CDR2: LNHNV, YYDKDF (reference sequence). The CDR3 runs 14 residues. The V segment lost 0 bases and the J segment 8 bases; nucleotides outside the gene matches: 5. CDR3 amino acids: CATSRDVRGQGYTF. The CDR3, as DNA: TGTGCCACCAGCAGAGACGTCAGGGGGCAGGGCTACACCTTC. The whole variable domain, remainder taken from reference TRBV15 and TRBJ1-2, is DAMVIQNPRYQVTQFGKPVTLSCSQTLNHNVMYWYQQKSSQAPKLLFHYYDKDFNNEADTPDNFQSRRPNTSFCFLDIRSPGLGDTAMYLCATSRDVRGQGYTFGSGTRLTVV.

The CDR3 reads CASSTGQSAGLGYTF. The CDR3 coding sequence is TGTGCCAGTAGTACGGGACAGTCGGCCGGGCTTGGCTACACCTTC. V is TRBV19 and J is TRBJ1-2, with 7 bases aligning to TRBD1. CDR1 LNHDA and CDR2 SQIVND come from the germline V gene (reference sequence). Trimming at V came to 4 bases and at J to 7 bases, leaving 12 bases not matched to a gene. The CDR3 spans 15 residues.

This rearrangement joins TRBV19 to TRBJ1-2; 7 nucleotides align to TRBD1. Germline V gene sequence: CDR1 LNHDA, CDR2 SQIVND (reference sequence). Losses at the gene ends were 4 bases for V and 7 bases for J; bases not matched to a gene: 12. CDR3 length: 15 amino acids. DNA of the CDR3: TGTGCCAGTAGTACGGGACAGTCGGACGGGCTTGGCTACACCTTC. It yields the protein CASSTGQSDGLGYTF.

The gene calls are TRBV7-2 and TRBJ2-3, with 8 bases that match TRBD1. CDR1 and CDR2 from the germline V gene are SGHTA and FQGNSA. This CDR3 comprises 13 residues. V was pared by 3 bases and J by 7 bases, with 3 bases of the junction left unmatched. CDR3 DNA: TGTGCCAGCAGCTTGGACAGGGTAAATACGCAGTATTTT. Translation: CASSLDRVNTQYF.

J is TRBJ2-3 and V is TRBV7-9; D is unclear. There are 10 residues in the CDR3. Germline V gives CDR1 SEHNR, CDR2 FQNEAQ (reference sequence). Trimming shortened V by 8 bases and J by 5 bases, and 5 bases separated the two germline ends. The CDR3, as DNA: TGTGCCAGCGATATAGATACGCAGTATTTT. This encodes CASDIDTQYF.

This rearrangement joins TRBV7-6 to TRBJ1-5, with TRBD1 identical over 8 bases. Losses at the gene ends were 1 base for V and 7 bases for J; bases not matched to a gene: 3. Germline V gene lookup returns CDR1 SGHVS and CDR2 FNYEAQ. This CDR3 comprises 14 residues. CDR3 nucleotide sequence: TGTGCCAGCAGCTTAGTTGGACAGGGCCAGCCCCAGCATTTT. It yields the protein CASSLVGQGQPQHF.

This clonotype occurred many times. The chain links TRBV2 to TRBJ2-7, with D hard to call. V was clipped by 6 bases and J by 0 bases, with 9 bases between them. Germline-derived CDR1 and CDR2 are SNHLY and FYNNEI. The CDR3 spans 13 residues. DNA of the CDR3: TGTGCCAGCAGCGGCGTTTACTCCTACGAGCAGTACTTC. Amino acid sequence: CASSGVYSYEQYF. The variable domain in full, with the rest retrieved from reference TRBV2 and TRBJ2-7, is EPEVTQTPSHQVTQMGQEVILRCVPISNHLYFYWYRQILGQKVEFLVSFYNNEISEKSEIFDDQFSVERPDGSNFTLKIRSTKLEDSAMYFCASSGVYSYEQYFGPGTRLTVT.

The chain is built from TRBV29-1 and TRBJ1-1, with D perhaps TRBD1 (5 bases). The V and J ends lost 4 bases and 4 bases respectively, with 16 bases between them. The germline gives CDR1 SQVTM, CDR2 ANQGSEA. The CDR3 runs 14 residues. CDR3 in amino acids: CSVASGTRGTEAFF. For the CDR3, the DNA is TGCAGCGTTGCTTCCGGGACCCGGGGCACTGAAGCTTTCTTT.

This clonotype was counted ten times or more. This chain connects TRBV10-2 to TRBJ1-1; D call uncertain. Trimming cost V 0 bases and J 5 bases, with 10 bases left between them. CDR3 length: 14 amino acids. Germline V gene lookup returns CDR1 WSHSY and CDR2 SAAADI. CDR3 sequence reads: CASSESSGKTEAFF. DNA for the CDR3: TGCGCCAGCAGTGAGTCGTCGGGAAAGACTGAAGCTTTCTTT.